This entry lists 27 T cell receptor beta chains sequenced from one sample in a study of cytomegalovirus exposure and HLA in healthy donors. PCR primers comprised 60 Vbeta and 13 Jbeta primers. Sequenced by immunoSEQ multiplex PCR; TCRdb stores in-frame clones only, minus some. In the table there are some 110,000 clones, roughly three fifths of which are singletons. The sequenced sample was PBMCs. The receptors shown here come from a man between 18 and 29 years old in good health and CMV-seronegative.

This clone is medium-sized by share. The chain combines TRBV6-5 with TRBJ2-6; 7 nucleotides line up with TRBD1. This CDR3 is built from 15 residues. V was pared by 0 bases and J by 4 bases, with 0 bases of the junction left unmatched. Germline V gene sequence: CDR1 MNHEY, CDR2 SVGAGI. The CDR3 bases are TGTGCCAGCAGTTACTCGACAGGGGGGGCCAACGTCCTGACTTTC. Its protein product is CASSYSTGGANVLTF.

A single count supports this clone. V usage is TRBV6-5 and J usage is TRBJ2-1; tentatively, D is TRBD1 (7 bases). The length of the CDR3 is 14 residues. Germline V gives CDR1 MNHEY, CDR2 SVGAGI. Between the trimmed V and J ends, which lost 6 bases and 9 bases, there was a span of 18 bases. The CDR3 loop reads CASSLQRRDSEQFF. The CDR3 DNA reads as TGTGCCAGCAGCCTCCAACGGAGGGACAGTGAGCAGTTCTTC.

This clone has just a few counts. This chain uses TRBV28 with TRBJ1-2; perhaps TRBD1 as D (5 bases). The CDR3 sequence is 12 residues long. Germline V gene lookup returns CDR1 MDHEN and CDR2 SYDVKM. Trimming removed 2 bases from V and 8 bases from J, with 9 bases in between. CDR3 DNA sequence: TGTGCCAGCAGTTTAGACAGTCGCGGCTACACCTTC. It yields the protein CASSLDSRGYTF.

This rearrangement joins TRBV5-1 to TRBJ1-1; 7 bases align to TRBD1. Trimming cost V 4 bases and J 2 bases; bases outside gene matches: 5. CDR1 is SGHRS, CDR2 YFSETQ, per germline. This CDR3 is 14 amino acids long. This CDR3 is CASSTRQGNTEAFF. CDR3 sequence (DNA): TGCGCCAGCAGCACCCGACAGGGTAACACTGAAGCTTTCTTT.

The rearrangement joins TRBV7-8 to TRBJ2-2; D may be TRBD1 (5 bases). This CDR3 is built from 14 residues. V dropped 2 bases and J dropped 6 bases, with 10 bases sitting between them. Germline V gene sequence: CDR1 SGHVS, CDR2 FQNEAQ. CDR3 protein: CASSLQTDAGELFF. CDR3 DNA sequence: TGTGCCAGCAGCTTACAGACAGACGCCGGGGAGCTGTTTTTT.

The rearrangement joins TRBV10-3 to TRBJ2-3; 7 bases agree with TRBD1. Germline CDR1 ENHRY, CDR2 SYGVKD. After removal of 10 bases from V and 6 bases from J, the junction contained 13 bases not matched to a gene. CDR3 length equals 14 residues. The CDR3 spells CATGRGGATDTQYF. Here the CDR3 DNA reads TGTGCCACCGGGCGAGGGGGCGCTACCGATACGCAGTATTTT.

CDR3 sequence (DNA): TGTGCCAGCAGCCCCGGCAGGGTCTCCTACGAGCAGTACTTC. Translated: CASSPGRVSYEQYF. The V gene is TRBV27, the J gene TRBJ2-7, with a tentative D call TRBD1 (5 bases). V lost 6 bases and J lost 0, with 12 bases in between. Germline V gives CDR1 MNHEY, CDR2 SMNVEV (reference sequence). The CDR3 totals 14 residues.

The CDR3 sequence is CAITPGQGDYEQYF. The CDR3 region has the DNA TGTGCCATCACGCCGGGACAGGGTGACTACGAGCAGTACTTC. The V gene is TRBV10-3, the J gene TRBJ2-7, with 9 nucleotides matching TRBD1. The germline gives CDR1 ENHRY, CDR2 SYGVKD. Trimming cost V 7 bases and J 3 bases; bases outside gene matches: 7. This CDR3 comprises 14 residues.

The rearrangement joins TRBV15 to TRBJ2-7; TRBD1 matches at 8 bases. V was clipped by 6 bases and J by 0 bases; unmatched bases: 4. CDR1 and CDR2 from the germline V gene are LNHNV and YYDKDF (reference sequence). This CDR3 spans 14 amino acids. The CDR3 protein is CATSRQGSSYEQYF. The DNA for the CDR3 is TGTGCCACCAGTCGACAGGGGAGCTCCTACGAGCAGTACTTC.

This clone was detected only a few times. This rearrangement joins TRBV2 to TRBJ2-5, with D possibly being TRBD2 (7 bases). The CDR3 consists of 12 residues. Germline assignment: CDR1 SNHLY and CDR2 FYNNEI. V gave up 9 bases and J gave up 5 bases, with 13 bases separating them. The CDR3 sequence is CARGGGVETQYF. CDR3 bases: TGTGCCAGGGGAGGGGGGGTCGAGACCCAGTACTTC.

This clone appeared once. CDR3: CASSESSGGANEQYF. The CDR3 DNA reads TGTGCCAGCAGCGAATCTAGCGGGGGGGCCAACGAGCAGTACTTC. This rearrangement joins TRBV5-4 to TRBJ2-7; 12 nucleotides match TRBD2. With 4 bases clipped from V and 5 bases from J, the junction kept 7 bases outside the gene matches. The CDR3 loop spans 15 amino acids. Germline CDR1 reads SGHNT; CDR2 reads YYREEE (reference sequence).

The chain uses TRBV6-5 and TRBJ2-7; the match to TRBD2 covers 9 bases. Germline V gene data show CDR1 as MNHEY and CDR2 as SVGAGI. Unmatched junction bases numbered 9, after V lost 6 bases and J lost 6 bases. CDR3 size: 14 residues. The CDR3, as DNA: TGTGCCAGCAGACCGATAGCGGGAGTTCTCGAGCAGTACTTC. Its protein is CASRPIAGVLEQYF.

There are a few counts of this clone. The chain links TRBV6-5 to TRBJ1-2; D perhaps matches TRBD1 (5 bases). Germline assignment: CDR1 MNHEY and CDR2 SVGAGI. The V end was cut by 10 bases, the J end by 4 bases, with 7 bases between. This CDR3 has 10 residues. The CDR3 sequence is CATGGYGYTF. The CDR3, as DNA: TGTGCCACGGGGGGCTATGGCTACACCTTC.

The chain couples TRBV6-1 to TRBJ1-2; D is unclear. The V end lost 6 bases, the J end lost 8 bases, and 16 bases lay between the germline ends. Germline CDR1 is MNHNS and CDR2 is SASEGT. The CDR3 length is 13 residues. The CDR3 protein is CASSEYSGGGYTF. DNA of the CDR3: TGTGCCAGCAGCGAGTACAGTGGAGGAGGCTACACCTTC.

In its sample, this clone was seen a few times. The genes are TRBV2 and TRBJ2-3; a possible D gene is TRBD2 (5 bases). The CDR3 contains 16 residues. Trimming cost V 4 bases and J 0 bases, with 14 bases left between them. CDR1 is SNHLY and CDR2 is FYNNEI in the germline V gene. The CDR3, as DNA: TGTGCCAGCAGTGCGCAGGATCGGACTAGCACAGATACGCAGTATTTT. Its translation is CASSAQDRTSTDTQYF.

This clone was seen a handful of times. The CDR3 bases are TGCGCCAGCAGCCAAGGTCCACAGAACGTCCTGACTTTC. Residues: CASSQGPQNVLTF. The rearrangement links TRBV4-3 to TRBJ2-6; D not certain. Per germline, CDR1 LGHNA and CDR2 YSLEER. The V and J ends lost 1 base and 10 bases respectively, with 8 bases between them. The CDR3 contains 13 residues.

The rearrangement links TRBV4-2 to TRBJ1-2, with a weak D call TRBD1 (6 bases). This CDR3 region has 15 residues. CDR1 and CDR2 from the germline V gene are LGHNA and YNFKEQ. Trimming pared 1 base from V and 3 bases from J, leaving 12 bases between. The CDR3 reads CASSQGRGPDYGYTF. DNA for the CDR3: TGTGCCAGCAGCCAAGGGCGGGGGCCCGACTATGGCTACACCTTC.

This rearrangement joins TRBV6-5 to TRBJ2-7; no reliable D call. This CDR3 has 13 amino acids. Per the germline V gene, CDR1 is MNHEY and CDR2 is SVGAGI. Trimming shortened V by 2 bases and J by 5 bases, and 10 bases separated the two germline ends. The DNA for the CDR3 is TGTGCCAGCAGTTACGGCGGTACACACGAGCAGTACTTC. Amino acid sequence: CASSYGGTHEQYF.

A few counts support this clone. The V gene is TRBV28, the J gene TRBJ2-7, with TRBD1 matching 11 bases. The V gene's germline CDR1 is MDHEN and CDR2 SYDVKM. CDR3 length: 12 amino acids. Trimming cost V 10 bases and J 6 bases; bases outside gene matches: 5. CDR3 sequence: CATRTGGREQYF. CDR3 DNA sequence: TGTGCCACCAGGACAGGGGGCCGCGAGCAGTACTTC.

The rearrangement uses TRBV30 and TRBJ2-5, with 7 positions matching TRBD2. The V segment lost 0 bases and the J segment 5 bases; nucleotides outside the gene matches: 3. The length of the CDR3 is 13 residues. Looked up from germline, CDR1 is GTSNPN and CDR2 is SVGIG (reference sequence). Here the CDR3 reads CAWSVVGGETQYF. CDR3 coding DNA: TGTGCCTGGAGTGTGGTGGGGGGGGAGACCCAGTACTTC.

The chain couples TRBV6-1 to TRBJ2-1, with 7 bases matching TRBD2. Trimming took 8 bases from V and 4 from J; bases not matched to a gene: 8. The CDR3 length is 14 residues. Germline-derived CDR1 and CDR2 are MNHNS and SASEGT. The CDR3 is CASCRTSQYNEQFF. The DNA of the CDR3 is TGTGCCAGCTGTAGGACTAGTCAGTACAATGAGCAGTTCTTC.

The rearrangement uses TRBV15 and TRBJ1-1, with D perhaps matching TRBD1 (5 bases). The CDR3 has 16 residues. CDR1 and CDR2 from the germline V gene are LNHNV and YYDKDF (reference sequence). The V end was cut by 1 base, the J end by 2 bases, with 14 bases between. CDR3: CATSRALGGGNTEAFF. In DNA, the CDR3 is TGTGCCACCAGCAGAGCGTTGGGGGGGGGAAACACTGAAGCTTTCTTT. Combining the CDR3 with reference TRBV15 and TRBJ1-1 gives the whole variable domain DAMVIQNPRYQVTQFGKPVTLSCSQTLNHNVMYWYQQKSSQAPKLLFHYYDKDFNNEADTPDNFQSRRPNTSFCFLDIRSPGLGDTAMYLCATSRALGGGNTEAFFGQGTRLTVV.

The rearrangement joins TRBV28 to TRBJ2-7, with 7 positions matching TRBD2. V was clipped by 5 bases and J by 3 bases; unmatched bases: 10. The CDR3 totals 15 residues. CDR1 and CDR2 (germline): MDHEN, SYDVKM. CDR3 coding DNA: TGTGCCAGCAGTCAAGGCGACGGGGGGTTCTACGAGCAGTACTTC. Translation: CASSQGDGGFYEQYF.

The gene calls are TRBV2 and TRBJ1-1, with D tentatively TRBD1 (5 bases). This CDR3 has 14 residues. The V and J ends lost 6 bases and 2 bases respectively, with 13 bases between them. Germline V lookup: CDR1 SNHLY, CDR2 FYNNEI. The DNA of the CDR3 is TGTGCCAGCAGGACCTCAGGGTATAACACTGAAGCTTTCTTT. Amino acids: CASRTSGYNTEAFF.

V usage is TRBV12-5 and J usage is TRBJ1-1; a possible D gene is TRBD1 (5 bases). Germline CDR1 and CDR2: LGHNT and FRNRAP. Trimming took 7 bases from V and 8 from J, leaving 17 bases between them. CDR3 length equals 13 residues. The CDR3 reads CASDGPGGSEAFF. In DNA, the CDR3 is TGTGCTAGTGACGGACCGGGGGGATCAGAAGCTTTCTTT.

This clone was seen only once. The rearrangement joins TRBV10-1 to TRBJ2-7; D uncertain. CDR3 length: 13 amino acids. V lost 4 bases to trimming and J lost 1 base, with 8 bases between them. Germline V gene lookup returns CDR1 WNHNN and CDR2 SYGVQD (reference sequence). CDR3 protein: CASSAGISYEQYF. The CDR3 DNA reads as TGCGCCAGCAGTGCAGGTATATCCTACGAGCAGTACTTC.

In regard to this clone: At the DNA level, this CDR3 is encoded by other sequences in the same sample as well. The chain joins TRBV6-5 to TRBJ2-1; TRBD2 matches 12 bases. The J segment lost 6 bases and the V segment lost 6 bases, leaving 6 bases of the junction unmatched. There are 15 residues in the CDR3. Germline values: CDR1 MNHEY, CDR2 SVGAGI. Written as DNA, the CDR3 is TGTGCCAGCAGCTACGCTAGCGGGGGGGCCAATGAGCAGTTCTTC. Its protein is CASSYASGGANEQFF.